This TCR beta chain emerged from a study of neurological immune-mediated disorders. CDR1 and CDR2 (germline): LNHDA, SQIVND (reference sequence). The CDR3 runs to 16 residues. Trimming at V came to 5 bases and at J to 4 bases, leaving 5 bases not matched to a gene. Study findings and constraints: The study found no CDR3 amino acid sequences shared by expanded clones across subjects, suggesting private repertoires in all groups.

Details on this clonotype: The antigen is unknown.

MiXCR, run by TCRdb on the 5' RACE reads, gives a single entry per CDR3 protein. The table has some 22,000 distinct CDR3 sequences, under 15% seen once. Time point reported: technical triplicate 1. The V gene is TRBV19, the J gene TRBJ2-3, with 14 bases that match TRBD2. The sequenced material came from CD4+ T cells from blood. This clonotype was obtained from a female donor with HTLV-1-associated myelopathy (HAM/TSP). CDR3 residues: CASSGPGLAGADTQYF. CDR3 DNA sequence: TGTGCCAGTAGTGGCCCGGGACTAGCGGGAGCAGATACGCAGTATTTT.